This TCR beta chain comes out of a study of shared clonotypes between healthy human individuals. The study, taken as a whole, reports: It was anticipated that sequencing depth would influence how many clonotypes donors shared.

Here immunoSEQ multiplex PCR was the method, and the copy in TCRdb shows in-frame clones only, minus some. The sample includes some 2,000,000 clones, roughly 94% seen only once; the top ten take more than 0.1%. Germline V gives CDR1 SNHLY, CDR2 FYNNEI. With 4 bases removed from V and 4 bases from J, the gap between germline ends came to 4 bases. The CDR3 length is 11 residues. As to this clone: The antigen is unknown. Other DNA sequences in this specimen translate into the identical CDR3.

The material sequenced was naive CD4+ T cells sorted from blood. Described subset: CD45RA+ positively selected. The sequence was collected from a man between 18 and 29 years old in good health. V and J are TRBV2 and TRBJ1-2, with D unresolved. The CDR3 reads CASSAAYGYTF. The CDR3 DNA reads as TGTGCCAGCAGTGCGGCCTATGGCTACACCTTC. The variable domain in full, with the rest retrieved from reference TRBV2 and TRBJ1-2, is EPEVTQTPSHQVTQMGQEVILRCVPISNHLYFYWYRQILGQKVEFLVSFYNNEISEKSEIFDDQFSVERPDGSNFTLKIRSTKLEDSAMYFCASSAAYGYTFGSGTRLTVV.